Below, one T cell receptor beta chain is given with its context. As handled by the study authors: Scientists estimated how many nucleated cells there were by amplifying reference gene primers. Data came from immunoSEQ multiplex PCR; TCRdb stores just in-frame clones and leaves some out. V and J calls and clone size follow that table, whereas D and trimming were derived from the DNA. The sample yields 60,000 to 65,000 clones, roughly 83% seen once. Patients at the Seattle site were enrolled during active infection and followed longitudinally. This entry comes from a study of blood T cell repertoires in COVID-19. Background on the study: In each case, the material was cDNA or gDNA derived from T cells, B-cell-depleted T cells, or PBMCs.

This CDR3 has 13 residues. Germline CDR1 is SNHLY and CDR2 is FYNNEI. With V trimmed by 6 bases and J by 1 base, 3 bases remained unmatched. The V and J genes are TRBV2 and TRBJ2-7; 7 positions agree with TRBD1. This clonotype was sampled from a man in his sixties with COVID-19, enrolled during active disease. The sequencing sample was made of peripheral blood. CDR3 nucleotides: TGTGCCAGCAGCGGGGACAGTTCCTACGAGCAGTACTTC. The encoded protein is CASSGDSSYEQYF. The whole variable domain, filled in from reference TRBV2 and TRBJ2-7, reads EPEVTQTPSHQVTQMGQEVILRCVPISNHLYFYWYRQILGQKVEFLVSFYNNEISEKSEIFDDQFSVERPDGSNFTLKIRSTKLEDSAMYFCASSGDSSYEQYFGPGTRLTVT.